This entry concerns a single T cell receptor (beta chain). Its specificity is not known. The record originates from a study of T cell repertoires in cytomegalovirus infection. This CDR3 is 15 amino acids long. V was pared by 5 bases and J by 2 bases, with 6 bases of the junction left unmatched. The germline V gene has CDR1 SGHAT and CDR2 FQNNGV. TCRdb re-called the reads through MiXCR, storing one row per CDR3 protein. The sample gives fewer than 1,000,000 distinct CDR3 sequences, around 30% of which show up once; 11% to 15% is in the top ten. Specimen: cultured CD8+ T cells from PBMCs, collected from culture after CMV antigen stimulation. This sequence joins TRBV11-2 and TRBJ2-3; 8 bases are shared with TRBD2. This sequence was found in a human donor in good health (CMV status not recorded). Some clones in this sample may be carry-over from other donors' samples. CDR3 in amino acids: CASSPQRGNTDTQYF. The CDR3 DNA reads TGTGCCAGCAGCCCCCAGCGGGGGAACACAGATACGCAGTATTTT.